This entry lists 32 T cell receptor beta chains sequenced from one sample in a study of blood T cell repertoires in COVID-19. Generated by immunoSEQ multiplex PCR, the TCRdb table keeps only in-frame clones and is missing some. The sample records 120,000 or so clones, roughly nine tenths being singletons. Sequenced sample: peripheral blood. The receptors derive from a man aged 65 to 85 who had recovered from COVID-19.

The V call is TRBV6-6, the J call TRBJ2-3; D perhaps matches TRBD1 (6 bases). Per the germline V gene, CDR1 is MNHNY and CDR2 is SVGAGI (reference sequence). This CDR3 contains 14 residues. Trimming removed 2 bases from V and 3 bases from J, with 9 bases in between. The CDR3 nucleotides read TGTGCCAGCAGTTACGTAGGGGGTACAGATACGCAGTATTTT. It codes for CASSYVGGTDTQYF.

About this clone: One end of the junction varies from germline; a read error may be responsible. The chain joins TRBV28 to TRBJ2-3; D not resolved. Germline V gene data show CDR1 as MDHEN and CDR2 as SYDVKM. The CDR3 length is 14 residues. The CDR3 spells CASSLLAATDAQYF. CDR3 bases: TGTGCCAGCAGTTTATTGGCAGCCACAGATGCGCAGTATTTT.

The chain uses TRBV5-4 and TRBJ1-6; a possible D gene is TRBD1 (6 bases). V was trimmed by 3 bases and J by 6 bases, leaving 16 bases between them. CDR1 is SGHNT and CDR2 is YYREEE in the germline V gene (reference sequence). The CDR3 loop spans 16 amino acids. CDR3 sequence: CASSSAGGQINSPLHF. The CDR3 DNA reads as TGTGCCAGCAGCTCGGCGGGGGGGCAGATTAATTCACCCCTCCACTTT.

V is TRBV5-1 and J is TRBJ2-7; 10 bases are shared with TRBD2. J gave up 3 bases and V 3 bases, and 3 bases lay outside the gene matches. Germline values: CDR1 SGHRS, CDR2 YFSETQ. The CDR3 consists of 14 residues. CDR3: CASSWTSGIYEQYF. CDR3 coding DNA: TGCGCCAGCAGCTGGACTAGCGGTATCTACGAGCAGTACTTC.

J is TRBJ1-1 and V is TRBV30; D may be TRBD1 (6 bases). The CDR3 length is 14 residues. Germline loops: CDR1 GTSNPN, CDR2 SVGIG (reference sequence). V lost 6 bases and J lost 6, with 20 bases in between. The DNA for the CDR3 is TGTGCCTGCCTCCTACACAGGGTAGGTCCTGAAGCTTTCTTT. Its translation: CACLLHRVGPEAFF.

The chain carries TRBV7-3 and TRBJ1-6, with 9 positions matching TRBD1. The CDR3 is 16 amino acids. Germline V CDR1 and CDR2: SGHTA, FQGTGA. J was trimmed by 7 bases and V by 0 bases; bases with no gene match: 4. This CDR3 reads CASSLTGGQGNSPLHF. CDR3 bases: TGTGCCAGCAGCTTAACGGGCGGACAGGGGAATTCACCCCTCCACTTT.

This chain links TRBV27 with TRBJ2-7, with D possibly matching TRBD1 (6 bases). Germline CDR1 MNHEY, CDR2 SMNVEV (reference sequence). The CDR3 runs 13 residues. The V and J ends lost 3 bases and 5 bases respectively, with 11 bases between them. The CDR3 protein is CASSFMRGNEQYF. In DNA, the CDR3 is TGTGCCAGCAGTTTTATGAGGGGGAACGAGCAGTACTTC.

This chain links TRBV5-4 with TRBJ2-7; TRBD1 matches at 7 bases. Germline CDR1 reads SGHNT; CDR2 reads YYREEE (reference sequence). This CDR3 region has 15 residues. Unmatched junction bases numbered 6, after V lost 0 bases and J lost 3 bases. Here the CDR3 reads CASSLGEQGFYEQYF. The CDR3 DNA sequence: TGTGCCAGCAGCTTGGGGGAACAGGGGTTCTACGAGCAGTACTTC. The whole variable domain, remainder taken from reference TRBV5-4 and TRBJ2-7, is ETGVTQSPTHLIKTRGQQVTLRCSSQSGHNTVSWYQQALGQGPQFIFQYYREEENGRGNFPPRFSGLQFPNYSSELNVNALELDDSALYLCASSLGEQGFYEQYFGPGTRLTVT.

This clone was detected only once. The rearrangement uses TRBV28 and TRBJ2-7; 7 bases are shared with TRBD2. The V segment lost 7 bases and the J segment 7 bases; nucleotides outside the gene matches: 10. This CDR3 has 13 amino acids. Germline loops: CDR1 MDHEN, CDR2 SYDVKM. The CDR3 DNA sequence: TGTGCCAGCAATCTAGCGGCCTCGGGGGAGCAGTACTTC. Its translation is CASNLAASGEQYF.

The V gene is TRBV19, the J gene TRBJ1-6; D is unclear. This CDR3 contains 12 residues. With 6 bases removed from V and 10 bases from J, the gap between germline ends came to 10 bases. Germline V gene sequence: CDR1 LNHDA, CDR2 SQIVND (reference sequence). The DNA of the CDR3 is TGTGCCAGTAGAAGGACGGGATCACCCCTCCACTTT. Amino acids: CASRRTGSPLHF.

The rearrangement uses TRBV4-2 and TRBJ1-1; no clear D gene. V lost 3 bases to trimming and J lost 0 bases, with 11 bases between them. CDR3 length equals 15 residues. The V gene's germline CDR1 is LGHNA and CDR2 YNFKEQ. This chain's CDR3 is CASSQRLAVNTEAFF. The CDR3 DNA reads TGTGCCAGCAGCCAGCGACTAGCCGTGAACACTGAAGCTTTCTTT.

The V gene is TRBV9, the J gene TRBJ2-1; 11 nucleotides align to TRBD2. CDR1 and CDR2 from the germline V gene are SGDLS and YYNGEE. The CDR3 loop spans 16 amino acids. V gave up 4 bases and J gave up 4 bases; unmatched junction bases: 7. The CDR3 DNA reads TGTGCCAGCAGCTCTGGGACTAGCGGATTGTACAATGAGCAGTTCTTC. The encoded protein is CASSSGTSGLYNEQFF.

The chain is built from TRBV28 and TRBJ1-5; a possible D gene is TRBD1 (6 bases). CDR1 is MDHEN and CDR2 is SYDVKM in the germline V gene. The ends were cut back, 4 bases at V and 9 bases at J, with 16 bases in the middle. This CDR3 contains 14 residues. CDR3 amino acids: CASSSRDTEWPQHF. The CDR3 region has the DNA TGTGCCAGCAGTTCCCGGGACACCGAATGGCCCCAGCATTTT.

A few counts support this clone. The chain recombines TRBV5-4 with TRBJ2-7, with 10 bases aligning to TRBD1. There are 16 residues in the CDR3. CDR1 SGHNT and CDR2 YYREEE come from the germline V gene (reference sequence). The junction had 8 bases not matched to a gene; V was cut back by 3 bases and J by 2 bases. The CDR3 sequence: CASSSWTGGAPYEQYF. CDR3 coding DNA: TGTGCCAGCAGCTCGTGGACAGGGGGTGCCCCCTACGAGCAGTACTTC.

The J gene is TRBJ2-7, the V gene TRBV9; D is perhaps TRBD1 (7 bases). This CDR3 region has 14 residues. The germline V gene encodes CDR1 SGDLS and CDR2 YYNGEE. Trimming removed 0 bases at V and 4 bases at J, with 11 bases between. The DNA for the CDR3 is TGTGCCAGCAGCGTAGGAGCAGGGGGGTACGAGCAGTACTTC. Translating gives CASSVGAGGYEQYF. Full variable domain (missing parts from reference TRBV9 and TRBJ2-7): DSGVTQTPKHLITATGQRVTLRCSPRSGDLSVYWYQQSLDQGLQFLIQYYNGEERAKGNILERFSAQQFPDLHSELNLSSLELGDSALYFCASSVGAGGYEQYFGPGTRLTVT.

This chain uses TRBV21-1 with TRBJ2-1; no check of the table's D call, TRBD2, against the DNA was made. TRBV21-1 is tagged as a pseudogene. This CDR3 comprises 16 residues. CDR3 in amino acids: CASSTRPGLGNNEQFF. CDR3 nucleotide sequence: TGTGCCAGCAGCACTCGACCGGGACTAGGTAACAATGAGCAGTTCTTC.

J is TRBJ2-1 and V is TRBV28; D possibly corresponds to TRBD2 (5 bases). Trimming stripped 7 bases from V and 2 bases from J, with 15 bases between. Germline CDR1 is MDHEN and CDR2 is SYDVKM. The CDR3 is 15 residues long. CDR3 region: CASKKAGPPYNEQFF. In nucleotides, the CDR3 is TGTGCCAGCAAAAAGGCGGGCCCCCCCTACAATGAGCAGTTCTTC. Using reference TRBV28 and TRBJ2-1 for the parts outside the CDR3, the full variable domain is DVKVTQSSRYLVKRTGEKVFLECVQDMDHENMFWYRQDPGLGLRLIYFSYDVKMKEKGDIPEGYSVSREKKERFSLILESASTNQTSMYLCASKKAGPPYNEQFFGPGTRLTVL.

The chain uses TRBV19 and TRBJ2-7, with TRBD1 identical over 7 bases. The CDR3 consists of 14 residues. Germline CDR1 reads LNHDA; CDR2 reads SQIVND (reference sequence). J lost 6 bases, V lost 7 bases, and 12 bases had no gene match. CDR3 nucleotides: TGTGCCAGTACCGTACAGGGGAACCAAGGCGAGCAGTACTTC. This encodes CASTVQGNQGEQYF.

The CDR3 sequence: CAIRSQAQGSYNEQFF. The CDR3 region has the DNA TGTGCCATCAGATCACAGGCTCAGGGCTCCTACAATGAGCAGTTCTTC. The V gene is TRBV10-3, the J gene TRBJ2-1; weak D call: TRBD1 (5 bases). Per the germline V gene, CDR1 is ENHRY and CDR2 is SYGVKD. The ends were cut back, 6 bases at V and 0 bases at J, with 15 bases in the middle. CDR3 size: 16 residues.

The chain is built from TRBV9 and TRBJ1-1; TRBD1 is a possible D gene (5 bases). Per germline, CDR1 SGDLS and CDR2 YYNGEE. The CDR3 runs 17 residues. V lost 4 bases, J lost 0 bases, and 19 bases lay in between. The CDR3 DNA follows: TGTGCCAGCAGCCCCCGCCGGGGGGGAGACATGAACACTGAAGCTTTCTTT. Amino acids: CASSPRRGGDMNTEAFF.

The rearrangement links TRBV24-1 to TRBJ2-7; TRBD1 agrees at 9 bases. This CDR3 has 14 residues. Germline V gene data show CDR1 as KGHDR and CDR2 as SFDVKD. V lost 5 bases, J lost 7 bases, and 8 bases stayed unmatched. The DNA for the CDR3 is TGTGCCACCAGTGGGACAGGGGAATCGGGGGAGCAGTACTTC. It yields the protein CATSGTGESGEQYF.

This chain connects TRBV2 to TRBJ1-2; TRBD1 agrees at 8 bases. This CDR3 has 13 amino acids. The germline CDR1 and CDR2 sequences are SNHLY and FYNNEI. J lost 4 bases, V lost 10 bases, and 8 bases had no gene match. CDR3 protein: CATKDRVGYGYTF. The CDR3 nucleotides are TGTGCCACGAAGGACAGGGTGGGCTATGGCTACACCTTC. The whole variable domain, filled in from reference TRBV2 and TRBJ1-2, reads EPEVTQTPSHQVTQMGQEVILRCVPISNHLYFYWYRQILGQKVEFLVSFYNNEISEKSEIFDDQFSVERPDGSNFTLKIRSTKLEDSAMYFCATKDRVGYGYTFGSGTRLTVV.

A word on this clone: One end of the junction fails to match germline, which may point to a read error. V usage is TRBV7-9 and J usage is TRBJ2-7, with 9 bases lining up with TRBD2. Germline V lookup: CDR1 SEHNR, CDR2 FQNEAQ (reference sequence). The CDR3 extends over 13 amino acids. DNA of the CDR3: TGTGCCAGCAGCTTAGGCCTAGCGGGACTATTTGCCTTC. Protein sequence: CASSLGLAGLFAF.

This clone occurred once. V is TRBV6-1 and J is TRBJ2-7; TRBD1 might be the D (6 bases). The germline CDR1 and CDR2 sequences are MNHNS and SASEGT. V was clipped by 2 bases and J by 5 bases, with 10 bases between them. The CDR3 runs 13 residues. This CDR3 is CASSERRGNEQYF. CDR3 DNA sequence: TGTGCCAGCAGTGAAAGAAGGGGGAACGAGCAGTACTTC.

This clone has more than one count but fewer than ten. The CDR3: CASSSGTSQNTGELFF. The CDR3 DNA is TGTGCCAGCAGCTCCGGGACATCCCAGAACACCGGGGAGCTGTTTTTT. The chain links TRBV11-3 to TRBJ2-2; maybe TRBD1 (6 bases). The CDR3 spans 16 residues. Germline V gene lookup returns CDR1 SGHNT and CDR2 YENEEA. The V end was cut by 4 bases, the J end by 1 base, with 13 bases between.

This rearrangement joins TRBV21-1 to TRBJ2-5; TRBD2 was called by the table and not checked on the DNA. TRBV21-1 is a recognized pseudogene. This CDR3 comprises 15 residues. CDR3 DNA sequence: TGTGCCAGCAGCAAGGCGGTGCTCGCACAAGAGACCCAGTACTTC. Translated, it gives CASSKAVLAQETQYF.

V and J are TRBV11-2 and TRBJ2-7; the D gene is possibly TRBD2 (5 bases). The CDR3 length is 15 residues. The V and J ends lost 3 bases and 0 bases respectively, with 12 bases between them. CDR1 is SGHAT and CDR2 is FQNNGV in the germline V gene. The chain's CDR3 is CASSFGVRVSYEQYF. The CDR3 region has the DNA TGTGCCAGCAGCTTCGGGGTCAGAGTCTCCTACGAGCAGTACTTC.

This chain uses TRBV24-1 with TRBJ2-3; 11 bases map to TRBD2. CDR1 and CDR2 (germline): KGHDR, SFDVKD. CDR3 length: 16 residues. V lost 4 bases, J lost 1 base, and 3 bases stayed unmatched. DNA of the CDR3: TGTGCCACCAGTGACCCGACTAGCGGGGGCACAGATACGCAGTATTTT. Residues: CATSDPTSGGTDTQYF.

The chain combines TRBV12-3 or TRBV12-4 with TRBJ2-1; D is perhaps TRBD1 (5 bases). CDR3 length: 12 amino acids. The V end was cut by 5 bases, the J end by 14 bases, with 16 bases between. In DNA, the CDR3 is TGTGCCAGCAGTAAACCGGGTGGGGCAAAGTTCTTC. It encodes CASSKPGGAKFF.

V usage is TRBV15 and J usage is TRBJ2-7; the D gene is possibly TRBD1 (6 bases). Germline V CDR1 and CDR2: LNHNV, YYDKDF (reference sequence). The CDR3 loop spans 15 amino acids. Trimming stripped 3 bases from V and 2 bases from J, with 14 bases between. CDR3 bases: TGTGCCACCAGCAGCCAAGGGGGACCGACCTACGAGCAGTACTTC. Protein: CATSSQGGPTYEQYF.

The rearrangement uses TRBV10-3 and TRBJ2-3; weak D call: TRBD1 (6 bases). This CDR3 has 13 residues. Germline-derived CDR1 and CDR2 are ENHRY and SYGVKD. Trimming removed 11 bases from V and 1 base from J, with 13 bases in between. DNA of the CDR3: TGTGCCTTAGGGCAGGGGCGCACAGATACGCAGTATTTT. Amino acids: CALGQGRTDTQYF.

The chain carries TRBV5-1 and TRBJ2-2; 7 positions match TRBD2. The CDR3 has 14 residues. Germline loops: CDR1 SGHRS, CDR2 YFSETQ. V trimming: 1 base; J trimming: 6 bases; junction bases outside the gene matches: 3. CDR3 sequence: CASSLSGVAGELFF. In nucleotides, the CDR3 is TGCGCCAGCAGCTTGAGCGGGGTCGCCGGGGAGCTGTTTTTT.